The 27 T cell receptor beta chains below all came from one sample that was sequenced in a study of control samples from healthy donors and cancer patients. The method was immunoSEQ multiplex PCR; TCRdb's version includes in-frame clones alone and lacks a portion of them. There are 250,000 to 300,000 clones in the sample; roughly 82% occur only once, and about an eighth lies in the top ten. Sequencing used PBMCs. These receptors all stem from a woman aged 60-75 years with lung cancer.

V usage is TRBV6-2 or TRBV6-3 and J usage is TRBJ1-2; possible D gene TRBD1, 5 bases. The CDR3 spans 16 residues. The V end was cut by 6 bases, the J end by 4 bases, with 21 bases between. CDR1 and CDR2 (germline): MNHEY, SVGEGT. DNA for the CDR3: TGTGCCAGCAGCCCGAGGAGGGTACAGGAGGGCTATGGCTACACCTTC. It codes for CASSPRRVQEGYGYTF.

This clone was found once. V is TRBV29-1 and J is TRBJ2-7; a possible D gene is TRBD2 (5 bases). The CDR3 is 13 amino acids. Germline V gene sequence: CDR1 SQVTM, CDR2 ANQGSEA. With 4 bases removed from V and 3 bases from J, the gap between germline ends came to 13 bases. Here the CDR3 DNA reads TGCAGCGTTGCGGCAGGAGGAGGCTACGAGCAGTACTTC. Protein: CSVAAGGGYEQYF.

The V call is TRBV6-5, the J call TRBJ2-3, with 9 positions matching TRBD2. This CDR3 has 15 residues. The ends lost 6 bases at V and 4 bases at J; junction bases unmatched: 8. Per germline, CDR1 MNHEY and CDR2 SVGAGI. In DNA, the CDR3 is TGTGCCAGCAGGCTCCGCGGGGGGGCGTCAGATACGCAGTATTTT. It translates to CASRLRGGASDTQYF.

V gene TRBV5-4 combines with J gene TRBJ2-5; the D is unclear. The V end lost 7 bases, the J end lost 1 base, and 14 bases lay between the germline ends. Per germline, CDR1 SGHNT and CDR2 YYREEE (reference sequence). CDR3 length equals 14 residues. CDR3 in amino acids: CASRSISTQETQYF. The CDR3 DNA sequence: TGTGCCAGCCGATCAATAAGTACCCAAGAGACCCAGTACTTC.

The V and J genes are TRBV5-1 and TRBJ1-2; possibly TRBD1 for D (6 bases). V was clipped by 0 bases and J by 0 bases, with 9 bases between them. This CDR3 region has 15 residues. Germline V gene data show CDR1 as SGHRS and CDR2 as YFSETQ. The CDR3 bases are TGCGCCAGCAGCTTGGCGGGACAACCTAACTATGGCTACACCTTC. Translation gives CASSLAGQPNYGYTF.

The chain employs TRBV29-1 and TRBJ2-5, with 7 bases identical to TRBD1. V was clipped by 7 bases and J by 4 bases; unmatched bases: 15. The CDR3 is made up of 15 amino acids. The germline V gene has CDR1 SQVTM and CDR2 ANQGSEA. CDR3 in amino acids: CSGKHRGSGTETQYF. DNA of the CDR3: TGCAGCGGAAAACACAGGGGCAGCGGTACAGAGACCCAGTACTTC. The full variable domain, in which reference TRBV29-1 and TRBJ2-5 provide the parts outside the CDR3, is SAVISQKPSRDICQRGTSLTIQCQVDSQVTMMFWYRQQPGQSLTLIATANQGSEATYESGFVIDKFPISRPNLTFSTLTVSNMSPEDSSIYLCSGKHRGSGTETQYFGPGTRLLVL.

This CDR3 is CASRGGGPFYNEQFF. The CDR3 DNA sequence: TGTGCCAGCAGAGGCGGGGGGCCGTTTTACAATGAGCAGTTCTTC. J is TRBJ2-1 and V is TRBV6-5; TRBD2 matches at 8 bases. Germline trimming cut 6 bases from V and 4 bases from J; bases unmatched to any gene: 8. Germline V gene data show CDR1 as MNHEY and CDR2 as SVGAGI. This CDR3 has 15 residues.

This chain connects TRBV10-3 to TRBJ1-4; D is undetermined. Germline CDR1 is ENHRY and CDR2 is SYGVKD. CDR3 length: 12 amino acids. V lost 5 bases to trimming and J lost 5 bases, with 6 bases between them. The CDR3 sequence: CAISIQNEKLFF. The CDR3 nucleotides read TGTGCCATCAGTATACAGAATGAAAAACTGTTTTTT.

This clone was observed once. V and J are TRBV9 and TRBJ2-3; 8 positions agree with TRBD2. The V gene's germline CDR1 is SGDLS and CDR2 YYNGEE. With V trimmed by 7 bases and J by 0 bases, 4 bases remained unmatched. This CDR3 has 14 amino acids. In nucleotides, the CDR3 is TGTGCCAGCGGGGCTAGCGGGAGCACAGATACGCAGTATTTT. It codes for CASGASGSTDTQYF.

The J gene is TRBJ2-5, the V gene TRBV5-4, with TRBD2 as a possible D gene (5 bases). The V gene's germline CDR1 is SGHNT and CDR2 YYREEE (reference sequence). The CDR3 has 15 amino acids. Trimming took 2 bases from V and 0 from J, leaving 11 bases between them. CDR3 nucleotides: TGTGCCAGCAGCTTCTTCGGGAATAACCAAGAGACCCAGTACTTC. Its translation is CASSFFGNNQETQYF.

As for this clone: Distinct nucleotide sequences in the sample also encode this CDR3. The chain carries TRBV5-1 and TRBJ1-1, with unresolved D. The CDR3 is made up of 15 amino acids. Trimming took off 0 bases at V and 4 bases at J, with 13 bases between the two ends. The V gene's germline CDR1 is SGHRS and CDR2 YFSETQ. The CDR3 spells CASSLEGPSSTEAFF. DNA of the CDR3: TGCGCCAGCAGCTTGGAAGGGCCCTCTTCCACTGAAGCTTTCTTT. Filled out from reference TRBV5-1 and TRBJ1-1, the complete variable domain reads KAGVTQTPRYLIKTRGQQVTLSCSPISGHRSVSWYQQTPGQGLQFLFEYFSETQRNKGNFPGRFSGRQFSNSRSEMNVSTLELGDSALYLCASSLEGPSSTEAFFGQGTRLTVV.

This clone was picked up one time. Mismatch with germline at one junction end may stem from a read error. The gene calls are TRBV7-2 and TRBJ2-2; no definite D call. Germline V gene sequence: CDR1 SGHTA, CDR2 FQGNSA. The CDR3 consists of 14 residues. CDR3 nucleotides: TGTGCCAGCAGCTTAGTGGGGAACACCAGGGAGCTGTTTTTT. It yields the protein CASSLVGNTRELFF. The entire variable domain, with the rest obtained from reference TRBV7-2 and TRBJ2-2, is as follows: GAGVSQSPSNKVTEKGKDVELRCDPISGHTALYWYRQSLGQGLEFLIYFQGNSAPDKSGLPSDRFSAERTGGSVSTLTIQRTQQEDSAVYLCASSLVGNTRELFFGEGSRLTVL.

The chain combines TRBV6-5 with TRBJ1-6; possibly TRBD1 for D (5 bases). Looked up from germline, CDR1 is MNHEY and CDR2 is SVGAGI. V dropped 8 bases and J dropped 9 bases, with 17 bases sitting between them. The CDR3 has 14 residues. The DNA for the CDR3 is TGTGCCAGCTTCGTTGTTCAGGGTGGTTCACCCCTCCACTTT. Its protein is CASFVVQGGSPLHF.

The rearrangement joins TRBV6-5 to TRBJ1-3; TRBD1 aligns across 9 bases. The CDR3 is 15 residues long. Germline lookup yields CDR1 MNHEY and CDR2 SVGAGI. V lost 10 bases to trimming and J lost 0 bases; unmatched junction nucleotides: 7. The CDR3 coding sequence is TGTGCCACGGGACAGGGAGCGGCCTCTGGAAACACCATATATTTT. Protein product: CATGQGAASGNTIYF.

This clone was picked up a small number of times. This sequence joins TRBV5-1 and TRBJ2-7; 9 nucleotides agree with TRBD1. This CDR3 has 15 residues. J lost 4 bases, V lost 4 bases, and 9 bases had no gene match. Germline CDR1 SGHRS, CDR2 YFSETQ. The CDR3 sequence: CASSGGTGNLYEQYF. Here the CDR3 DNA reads TGCGCCAGCAGCGGAGGGACAGGGAATCTTTACGAGCAGTACTTC.

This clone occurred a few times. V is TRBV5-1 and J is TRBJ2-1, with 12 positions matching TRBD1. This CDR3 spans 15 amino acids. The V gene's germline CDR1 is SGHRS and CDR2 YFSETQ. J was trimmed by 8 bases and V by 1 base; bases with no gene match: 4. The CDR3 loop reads CASSLLGQGAHEQFF. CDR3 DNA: TGCGCCAGCAGCTTGTTGGGACAGGGGGCTCATGAGCAGTTCTTC.

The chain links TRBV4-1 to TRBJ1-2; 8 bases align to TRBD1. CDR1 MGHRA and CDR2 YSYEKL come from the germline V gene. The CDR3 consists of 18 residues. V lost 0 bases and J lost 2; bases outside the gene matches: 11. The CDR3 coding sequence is TGCGCCAGCAGCCAAGATAGCGGGGATCACAGGGGGAACTATGGCTACACCTTC. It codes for CASSQDSGDHRGNYGYTF.

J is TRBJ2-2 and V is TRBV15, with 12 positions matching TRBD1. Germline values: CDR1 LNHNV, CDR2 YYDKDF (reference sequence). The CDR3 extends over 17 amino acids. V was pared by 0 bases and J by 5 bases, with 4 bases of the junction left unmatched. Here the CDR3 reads CATSRDRGQGATGELFF. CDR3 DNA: TGTGCCACCAGCAGAGATCGGGGACAGGGGGCAACCGGGGAGCTGTTTTTT.

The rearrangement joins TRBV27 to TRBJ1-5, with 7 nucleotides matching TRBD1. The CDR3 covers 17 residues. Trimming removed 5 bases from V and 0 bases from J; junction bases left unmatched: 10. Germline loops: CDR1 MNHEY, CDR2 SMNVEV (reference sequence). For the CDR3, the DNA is TGTGCCAGCAGTGCCGATTGGGACAGTACTAGCAATCAGCCCCAGCATTTT. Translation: CASSADWDSTSNQPQHF.

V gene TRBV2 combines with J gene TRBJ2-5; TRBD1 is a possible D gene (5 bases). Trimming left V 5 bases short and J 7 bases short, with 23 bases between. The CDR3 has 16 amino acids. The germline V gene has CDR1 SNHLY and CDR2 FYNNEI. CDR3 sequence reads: CASSTPTDSPSGTQYF. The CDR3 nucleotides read TGTGCCAGCAGTACCCCGACAGATAGTCCTTCGGGGACCCAGTACTTC.

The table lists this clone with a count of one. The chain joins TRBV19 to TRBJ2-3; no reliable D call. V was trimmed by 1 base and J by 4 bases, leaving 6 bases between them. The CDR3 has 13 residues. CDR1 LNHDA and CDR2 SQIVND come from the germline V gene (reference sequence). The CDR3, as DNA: TGTGCCAGTAGTATAGCCGTGGCAGATACGCAGTATTTT. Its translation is CASSIAVADTQYF.

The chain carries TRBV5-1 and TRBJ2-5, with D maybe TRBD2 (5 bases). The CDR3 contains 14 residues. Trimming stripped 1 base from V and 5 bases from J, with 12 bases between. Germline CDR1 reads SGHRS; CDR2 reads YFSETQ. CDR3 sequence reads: CASSLIGVGETQYF. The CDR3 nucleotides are TGCGCCAGCAGCTTGATCGGGGTTGGGGAGACCCAGTACTTC. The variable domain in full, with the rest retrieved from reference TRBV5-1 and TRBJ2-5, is KAGVTQTPRYLIKTRGQQVTLSCSPISGHRSVSWYQQTPGQGLQFLFEYFSETQRNKGNFPGRFSGRQFSNSRSEMNVSTLELGDSALYLCASSLIGVGETQYFGPGTRLLVL.

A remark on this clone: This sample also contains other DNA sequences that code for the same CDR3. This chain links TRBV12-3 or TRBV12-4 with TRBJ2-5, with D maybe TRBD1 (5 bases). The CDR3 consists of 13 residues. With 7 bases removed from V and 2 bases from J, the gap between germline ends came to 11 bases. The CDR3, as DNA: TGTGCCAGCAATGGGCAGGGACAAGAGACCCAGTACTTC. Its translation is CASNGQGQETQYF.

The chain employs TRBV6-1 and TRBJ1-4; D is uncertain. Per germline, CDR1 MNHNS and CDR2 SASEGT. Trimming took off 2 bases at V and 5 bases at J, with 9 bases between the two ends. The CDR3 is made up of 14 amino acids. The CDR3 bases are TGTGCCAGCAGTGAACGAGGGTCGAATGAAAAACTGTTTTTT. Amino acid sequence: CASSERGSNEKLFF.

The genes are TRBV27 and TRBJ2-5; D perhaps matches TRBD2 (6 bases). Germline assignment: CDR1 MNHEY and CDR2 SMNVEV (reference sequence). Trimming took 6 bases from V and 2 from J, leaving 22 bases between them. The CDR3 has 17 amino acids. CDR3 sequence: CASRTTFSGGTQETQYF. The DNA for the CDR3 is TGTGCCAGCAGGACGACCTTTAGTGGGGGGACTCAAGAGACCCAGTACTTC.

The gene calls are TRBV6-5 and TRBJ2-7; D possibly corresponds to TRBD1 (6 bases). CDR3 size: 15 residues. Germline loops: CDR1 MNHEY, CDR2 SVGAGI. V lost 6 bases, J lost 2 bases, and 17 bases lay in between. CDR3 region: CASRYLPQGTYEQYF. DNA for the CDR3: TGTGCCAGCAGGTACCTCCCACAGGGAACCTACGAGCAGTACTTC.

The CDR3 region is CASSYRGRGNSPLHF. The CDR3 bases are TGTGCCAGCAGTTATCGGGGGCGGGGTAATTCACCCCTCCACTTT. V is TRBV6-5 and J is TRBJ1-6; maybe TRBD1 (6 bases). This CDR3 has 15 amino acids. Germline lookup yields CDR1 MNHEY and CDR2 SVGAGI. Between the trimmed V and J ends, which lost 3 bases and 6 bases, there was a span of 12 bases.